A selection of T cell receptor beta chains follows, all from one sample in a study of blood T cells in healthy people across ages. TCRdb independently ran MiXCR on the 5' RACE reads; one entry per CDR3 protein. Of about 800,000 distinct CDR3 sequences in the sample, about half were seen once. The sequenced material came from blood. The receptor set was obtained from an elderly man in good health. CDR3s include the opening cysteine and the closing phenylalanine or tryptophan. D genes are given only for firm matches. Rows may omit the clone size; those that give it use once, few, many or a size class.

TRBJ2-1,TRBV7-2,-,TRBD1,TGTGCCAGCAGCTTAGGTTTGGGCAGGGGGCAAAATGAGCAGTTCTTC,CASSLGLGRGQNEQFF
TRBJ2-7,TRBV7-2,-,TRBD2,TGTGCCAGCAGCTTAGCCGGTATTAGCGGGACCTACGAGCAGTACTTC,CASSLAGISGTYEQYF
TRBJ2-4,TRBV18,many,TRBD1,TGTGCCAGCTCACCACCGGGACAGGGAAAAAACATTCAGTACTTC,CASSPPGQGKNIQYF
TRBJ1-2,TRBV12-3/TRBV12-4,-,-,TGTGCCAGCAGTGCGACTGGACAGCATGGCTACACCTTC,CASSATGQHGYTF
TRBJ2-3,TRBV12-3/TRBV12-4,-,TRBD2,TGTGCCAGCAGTTTCGGGGGGAGAGCAGATGCGCAGTATTTT,CASSFGGRADAQYF
TRBJ2-5,TRBV27,-,TRBD2,TGTGCCAGTTCGGGACTAGCGGGAGGGTTAGGAGAGACCCAGTACTTC,CASSGLAGGLGETQYF
TRBJ2-1,TRBV20-1,-,TRBD2,TGCAGTGCTAGAAGCGCGGGACTAGCGGTATCGACAACCTACAATGAGCAGTTCTTC,CSARSAGLAVSTTYNEQFF
TRBJ2-3,TRBV4-1,-,TRBD2,TGCGCCAGCAGCCAAGAAGGGAGCGGGAGTCCCGGGGATACGCAGTATTTT,CASSQEGSGSPGDTQYF
TRBJ2-1,TRBV6-5,-,-,TGTGCCAGCAGTTACTCGGATAATGAGCAGTTCTTC,CASSYSDNEQFF
TRBJ2-6,TRBV10-3,-,-,TGTGCCATCACGCTGGGGCCTCCCTCTGGGGCCAACGTCCTGACTTTC,CAITLGPPSGANVLTF
TRBJ2-1,TRBV29-1,-,-,TGCAGCGTTGAAGGGCTTTCGTGGGTACCCGCTAATGAGCAGTTCTTC,CSVEGLSWVPANEQFF
TRBJ2-3,TRBV3-1,-,-,TGTGCCAGCAGTCAAGCGGTTACCTCAGAAGACTCGCAGTATTTT,CASSQAVTSEDSQYF
TRBJ2-5,TRBV6-1,-,TRBD2,TGTGCCAGCAGTGGGGGACTAGTCCCTGAGGCCCAGTACTTC,CASSGGLVPEAQYF
TRBJ1-1,TRBV2,-,-,TGTGCCAGCAGCCTAAGGACCCGGGGCACTGAAGCTTTCTTT,CASSLRTRGTEAFF
TRBJ2-3,TRBV11-3,-,-,TGTGCCAGCAGCACCCAAGCGGGTAATAGGTATTTT,CASSTQAGNRYF
TRBJ2-5,TRBV7-2,-,-,TGTGCCAGCAGCCCGCCCCGGAGGAGACAAGAGACCCAGTACTTC,CASSPPRRRQETQYF
TRBJ2-7,TRBV7-2,-,-,TGTGCCAGCAGCTTACCGGGAGTCATTTACAATGAGCAGTACTTC,CASSLPGVIYNEQYF
TRBJ1-3,TRBV7-8,-,-,TGTGCCAGCAGCATACAGCTCAGAAACACCATATATTTT,CASSIQLRNTIYF
TRBJ1-2,TRBV3-1,few,-,TGTGCCAGCAGCCAAGTTTTGGGGTATGGCTACACCTTC,CASSQVLGYGYTF
TRBJ2-3,TRBV7-3,many,TRBD2,TGTGCCAGCAGCTTAACGGCGGGAGAAACAGATACGCAGTATTTT,CASSLTAGETDTQYF
TRBJ2-1,TRBV20-1,-,-,TGCAGTGCCCGAGGGGAGATTAGCAATGAGCAGTTCTTC,CSARGEISNEQFF
TRBJ2-7,TRBV18,many,-,TGTGCCAGCTCAGACTCGCGGCTCATCTCCTACGAGCAGTACTTC,CASSDSRLISYEQYF
TRBJ2-1,TRBV15,many,-,TGTGCCACCAGCAGAGACCGCAGACCAGGACTACCCTATGAGCAGTTCTTC,CATSRDRRPGLPYEQFF
TRBJ1-6,TRBV10-3,-,TRBD1,TGTGCCATCAGCGGACAGGGGGCGGAATCACCCCTCCACTTT,CAISGQGAESPLHF
TRBJ2-7,TRBV6-2/TRBV6-3,-,-,TGTGCCAGCAGTTCCCCCGGGGTCCGGACAACAGTCAGGTATGAGCAGTACTTC,CASSSPGVRTTVRYEQYF
TRBJ2-3,TRBV19,-,TRBD1,TGTGCCACAGGGACAGGGGGGGGTACGCAGTATTTT,CATGTGGGTQYF
TRBJ1-4,TRBV6-5,-,-,TGTGCCAGCAGCCCTACGTGGGATGAAAAACTGTTTTTT,CASSPTWDEKLFF
TRBJ1-6,TRBV18,-,-,TGTGCCAGCGCACCGGGTAGAGATTCACCCCTCCACTTT,CASAPGRDSPLHF
TRBJ2-6,TRBV15,few,-,TGTGCCACCAGCGGCCTTATAAGCTCTGGGGCCAACGTCCTGACTTTC,CATSGLISSGANVLTF
TRBJ1-1,TRBV20-1,few,TRBD1,TGCAGTGCTAGACCAAACAGGGGAGGTCACACTGAAGCTTTCTTT,CSARPNRGGHTEAFF
TRBJ2-7,TRBV4-2,-,TRBD2,TGTGCCAGCAGCCAAGAGGGGACTAGCGGGGGGCCCTTCTCCTACGAGCAGTACTTC,CASSQEGTSGGPFSYEQYF
TRBJ2-5,TRBV4-1,many,-,TGCGCCAGCAGCCAAGGAAAGGGGTTCCAAGAGACCCAGTACTTC,CASSQGKGFQETQYF
TRBJ2-7,TRBV28,-,TRBD1,TGTGCCAGCAGTTACAGCCGGGACAGGGTAGCCGAGCAGTACTTC,CASSYSRDRVAEQYF